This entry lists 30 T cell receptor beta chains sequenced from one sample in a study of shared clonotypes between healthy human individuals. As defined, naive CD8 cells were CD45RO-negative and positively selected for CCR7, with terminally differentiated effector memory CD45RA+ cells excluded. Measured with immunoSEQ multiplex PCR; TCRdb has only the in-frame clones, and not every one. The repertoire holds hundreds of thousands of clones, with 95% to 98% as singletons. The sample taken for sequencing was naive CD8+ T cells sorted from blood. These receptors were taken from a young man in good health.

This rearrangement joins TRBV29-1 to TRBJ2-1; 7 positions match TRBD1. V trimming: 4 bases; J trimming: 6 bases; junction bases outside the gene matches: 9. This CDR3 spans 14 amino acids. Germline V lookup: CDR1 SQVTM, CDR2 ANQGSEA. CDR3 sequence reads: CSVVSTDRANEQFF. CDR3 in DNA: TGCAGCGTTGTAAGTACTGACAGGGCCAATGAGCAGTTCTTC.

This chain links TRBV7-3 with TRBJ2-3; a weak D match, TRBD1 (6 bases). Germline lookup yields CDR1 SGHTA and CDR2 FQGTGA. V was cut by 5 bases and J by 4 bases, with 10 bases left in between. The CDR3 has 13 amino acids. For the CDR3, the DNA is TGTGCCAGCAGCGAACAGGGTTCAGATACGCAGTATTTT. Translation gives CASSEQGSDTQYF.

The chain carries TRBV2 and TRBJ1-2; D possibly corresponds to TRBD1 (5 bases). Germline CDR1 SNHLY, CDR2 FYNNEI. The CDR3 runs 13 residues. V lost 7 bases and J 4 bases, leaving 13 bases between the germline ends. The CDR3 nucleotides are TGTGCCAGCACCAGGGTGACAGCCTATGGCTACACCTTC. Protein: CASTRVTAYGYTF.

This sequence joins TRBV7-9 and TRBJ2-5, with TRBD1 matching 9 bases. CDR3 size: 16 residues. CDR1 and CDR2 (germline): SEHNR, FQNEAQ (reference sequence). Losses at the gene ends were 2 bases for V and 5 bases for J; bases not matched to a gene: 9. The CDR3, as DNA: TGTGCCAGCAGCTTACTCGGGACAGGGAGTGGGGAGACCCAGTACTTC. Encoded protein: CASSLLGTGSGETQYF.

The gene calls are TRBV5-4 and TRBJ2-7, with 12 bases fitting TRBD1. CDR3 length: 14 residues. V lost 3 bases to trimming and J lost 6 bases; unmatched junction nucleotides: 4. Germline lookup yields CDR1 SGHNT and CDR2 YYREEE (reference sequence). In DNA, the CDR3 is TGTGCCAGCAGCTCCGGGACAGGGGGCGTCGAGCAGTACTTC. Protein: CASSSGTGGVEQYF.

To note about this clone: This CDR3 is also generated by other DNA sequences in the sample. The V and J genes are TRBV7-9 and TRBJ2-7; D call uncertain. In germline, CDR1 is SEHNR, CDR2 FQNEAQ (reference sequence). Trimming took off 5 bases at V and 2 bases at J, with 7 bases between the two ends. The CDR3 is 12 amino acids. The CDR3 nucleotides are TGTGCCAGCAGCCCCCGCCCCTACGAGCAGTACTTC. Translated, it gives CASSPRPYEQYF.

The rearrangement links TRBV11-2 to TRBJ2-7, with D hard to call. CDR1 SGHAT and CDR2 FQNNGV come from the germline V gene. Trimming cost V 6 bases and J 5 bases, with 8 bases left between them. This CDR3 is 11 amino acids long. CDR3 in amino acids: CASRSHNEQYF. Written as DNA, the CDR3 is TGTGCCAGCAGATCACACAACGAGCAGTACTTC.

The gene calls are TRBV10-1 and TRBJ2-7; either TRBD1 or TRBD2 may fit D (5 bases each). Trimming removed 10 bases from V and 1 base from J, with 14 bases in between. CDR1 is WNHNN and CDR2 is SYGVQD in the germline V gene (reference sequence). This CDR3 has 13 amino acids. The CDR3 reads CATRGTNSYEQYF. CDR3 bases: TGCGCCACCAGAGGGACCAATTCCTACGAGCAGTACTTC.

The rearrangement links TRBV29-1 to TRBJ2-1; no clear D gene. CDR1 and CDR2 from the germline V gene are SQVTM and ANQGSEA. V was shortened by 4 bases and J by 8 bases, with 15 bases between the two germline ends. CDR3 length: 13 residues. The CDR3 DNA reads TGCAGCGTTGTATTAGCCTCAGCATATGAGCAGTTCTTC. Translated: CSVVLASAYEQFF.

The CDR3 coding sequence is TGTGCCAGCAGCCGCTTGTGGGGAGATGACACTGAAGCTTTCTTT. Its protein product is CASSRLWGDDTEAFF. The V and J genes are TRBV28 and TRBJ1-1, with D unresolved. The CDR3 runs to 15 residues. The V gene lost 6 bases and the J gene lost 3 bases, with 17 bases spanning the gap. Looked up from germline, CDR1 is MDHEN and CDR2 is SYDVKM.

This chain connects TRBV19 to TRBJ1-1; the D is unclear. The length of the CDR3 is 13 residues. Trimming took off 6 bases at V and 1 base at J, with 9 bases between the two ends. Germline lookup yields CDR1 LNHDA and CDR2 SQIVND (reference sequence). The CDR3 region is CASSVTPNTEAFF. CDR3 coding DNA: TGTGCCAGTAGCGTCACCCCGAACACTGAAGCTTTCTTT. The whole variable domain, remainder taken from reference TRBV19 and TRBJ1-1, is DGGITQSPKYLFRKEGQNVTLSCEQNLNHDAMYWYRQDPGQGLRLIYYSQIVNDFQKGDIAEGYSVSREKKESFPLTVTSAQKNPTAFYLCASSVTPNTEAFFGQGTRLTVV.

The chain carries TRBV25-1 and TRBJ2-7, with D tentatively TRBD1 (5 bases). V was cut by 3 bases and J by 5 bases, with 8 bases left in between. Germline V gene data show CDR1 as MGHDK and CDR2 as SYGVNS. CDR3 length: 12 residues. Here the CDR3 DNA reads TGTGCCAGCAGTGACAGGGTCAACGAGCAGTACTTC. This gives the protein CASSDRVNEQYF.

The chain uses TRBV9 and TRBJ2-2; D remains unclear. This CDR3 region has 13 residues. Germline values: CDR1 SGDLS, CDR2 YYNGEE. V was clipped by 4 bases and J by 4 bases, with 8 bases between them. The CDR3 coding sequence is TGTGCCAGCAGCCCATTTGGCACCGGGGAGCTGTTTTTT. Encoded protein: CASSPFGTGELFF.

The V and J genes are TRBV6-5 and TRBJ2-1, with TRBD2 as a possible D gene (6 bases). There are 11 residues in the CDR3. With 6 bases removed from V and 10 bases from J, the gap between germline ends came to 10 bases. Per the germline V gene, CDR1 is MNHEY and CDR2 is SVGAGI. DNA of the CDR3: TGTGCCAGCAGCCACGGGAGAGAGCAGTTCTTC. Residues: CASSHGREQFF.

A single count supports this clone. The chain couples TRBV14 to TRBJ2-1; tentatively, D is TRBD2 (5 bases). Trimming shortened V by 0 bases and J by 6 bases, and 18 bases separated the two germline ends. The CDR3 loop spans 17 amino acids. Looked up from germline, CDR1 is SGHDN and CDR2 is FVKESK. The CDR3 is CASSQDWSGIMSNEQFF. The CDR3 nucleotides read TGTGCCAGCAGCCAAGATTGGTCGGGAATTATGTCCAATGAGCAGTTCTTC.

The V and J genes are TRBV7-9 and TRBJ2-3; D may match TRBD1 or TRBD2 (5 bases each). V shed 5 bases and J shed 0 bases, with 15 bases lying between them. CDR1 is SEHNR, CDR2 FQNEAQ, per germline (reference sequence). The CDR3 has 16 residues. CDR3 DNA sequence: TGTGCCAGCAGCCAGCCGGGCAGGGAGAGCACAGATACGCAGTATTTT. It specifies CASSQPGRESTDTQYF.

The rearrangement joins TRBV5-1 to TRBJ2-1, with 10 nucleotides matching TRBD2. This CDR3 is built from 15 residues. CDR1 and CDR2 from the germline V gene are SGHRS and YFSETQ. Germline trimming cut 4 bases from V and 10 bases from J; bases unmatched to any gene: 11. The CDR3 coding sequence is TGCGCCAGCAGCCCAGGGACTAGCGAGACCACAGAGCAGTTCTTC. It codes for CASSPGTSETTEQFF. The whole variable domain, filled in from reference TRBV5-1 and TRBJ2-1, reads KAGVTQTPRYLIKTRGQQVTLSCSPISGHRSVSWYQQTPGQGLQFLFEYFSETQRNKGNFPGRFSGRQFSNSRSEMNVSTLELGDSALYLCASSPGTSETTEQFFGPGTRLTVL.

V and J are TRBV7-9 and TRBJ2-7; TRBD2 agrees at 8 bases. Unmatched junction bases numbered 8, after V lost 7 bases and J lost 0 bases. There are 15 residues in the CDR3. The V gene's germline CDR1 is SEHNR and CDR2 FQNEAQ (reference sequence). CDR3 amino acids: CASTGAGVSSYEQYF. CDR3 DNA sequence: TGTGCCAGCACCGGAGCGGGAGTTAGCTCCTACGAGCAGTACTTC.

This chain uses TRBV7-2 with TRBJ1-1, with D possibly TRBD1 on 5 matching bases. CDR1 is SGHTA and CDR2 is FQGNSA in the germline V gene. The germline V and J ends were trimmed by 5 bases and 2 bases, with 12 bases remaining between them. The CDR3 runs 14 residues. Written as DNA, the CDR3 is TGTGCCAGCAGCCGTCAACAGGATAACACTGAAGCTTTCTTT. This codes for CASSRQQDNTEAFF.

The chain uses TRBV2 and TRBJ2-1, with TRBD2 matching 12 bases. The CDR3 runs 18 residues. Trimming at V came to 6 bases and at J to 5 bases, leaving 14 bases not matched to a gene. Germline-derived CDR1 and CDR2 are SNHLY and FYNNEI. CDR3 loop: CASSWDSSGRAEHNEQFF. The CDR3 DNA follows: TGTGCCAGCAGCTGGGATTCTAGCGGGAGGGCTGAGCACAATGAGCAGTTCTTC.

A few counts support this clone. The CDR3 DNA follows: TGTGCCAGCAGCCCCGGACTAGCGGGAGAGGAAGAGACCCAGTACTTC. Translated: CASSPGLAGEEETQYF. The chain has TRBV7-9 and TRBJ2-5; 13 nucleotides align to TRBD2. Germline-derived CDR1 and CDR2 are SEHNR and FQNEAQ (reference sequence). The CDR3 is 16 amino acids. Germline trimming cut 5 bases from V and 3 bases from J; bases unmatched to any gene: 6.

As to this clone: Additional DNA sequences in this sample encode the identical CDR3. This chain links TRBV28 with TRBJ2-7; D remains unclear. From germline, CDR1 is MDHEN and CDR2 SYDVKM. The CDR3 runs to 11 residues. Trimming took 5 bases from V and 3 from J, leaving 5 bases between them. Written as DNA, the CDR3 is TGTGCCAGCAGTCTGATCTACGAGCAGTACTTC. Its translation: CASSLIYEQYF.

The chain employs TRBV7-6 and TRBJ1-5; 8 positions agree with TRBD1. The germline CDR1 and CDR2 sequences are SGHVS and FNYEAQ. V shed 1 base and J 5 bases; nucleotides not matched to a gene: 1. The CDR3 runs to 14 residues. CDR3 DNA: TGTGCCAGCAGCTTAGACAGGGGGTATCAGCCCCAGCATTTT. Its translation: CASSLDRGYQPQHF.

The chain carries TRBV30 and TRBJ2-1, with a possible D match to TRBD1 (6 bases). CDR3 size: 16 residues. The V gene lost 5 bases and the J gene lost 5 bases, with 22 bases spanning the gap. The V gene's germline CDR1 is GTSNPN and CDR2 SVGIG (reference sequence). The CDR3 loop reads CAWLGSGRGGNNEQFF. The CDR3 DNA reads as TGTGCCTGGTTGGGGTCTGGGCGAGGGGGTAACAATGAGCAGTTCTTC.

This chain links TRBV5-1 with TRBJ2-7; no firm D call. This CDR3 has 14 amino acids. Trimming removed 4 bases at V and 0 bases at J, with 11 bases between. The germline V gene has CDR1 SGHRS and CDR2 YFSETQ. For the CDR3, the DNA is TGCGCCAGCAGCCCTATACAATCCTCCTACGAGCAGTACTTC. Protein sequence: CASSPIQSSYEQYF.

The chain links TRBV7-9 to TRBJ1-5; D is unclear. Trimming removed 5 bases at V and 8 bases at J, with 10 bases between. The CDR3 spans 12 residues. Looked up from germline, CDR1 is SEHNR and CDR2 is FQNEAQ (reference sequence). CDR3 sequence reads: CASSISGEPQHF. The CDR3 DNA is TGTGCCAGCAGCATCTCTGGGGAGCCCCAGCATTTT.

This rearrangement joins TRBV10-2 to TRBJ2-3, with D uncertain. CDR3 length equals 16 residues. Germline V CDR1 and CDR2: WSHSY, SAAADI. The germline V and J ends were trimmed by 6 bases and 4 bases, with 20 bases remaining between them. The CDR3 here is CASRNPSSAAPDTQYF. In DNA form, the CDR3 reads TGCGCCAGCAGGAATCCTTCCTCCGCAGCCCCAGATACGCAGTATTTT.

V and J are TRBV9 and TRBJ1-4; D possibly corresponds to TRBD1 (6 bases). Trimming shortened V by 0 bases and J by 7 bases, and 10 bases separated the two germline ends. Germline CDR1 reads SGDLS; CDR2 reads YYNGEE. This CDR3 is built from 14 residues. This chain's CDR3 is CASSVVGGSEKLFF. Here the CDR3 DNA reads TGTGCCAGCAGCGTAGTAGGGGGAAGTGAAAAACTGTTTTTT. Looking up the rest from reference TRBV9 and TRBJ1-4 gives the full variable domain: DSGVTQTPKHLITATGQRVTLRCSPRSGDLSVYWYQQSLDQGLQFLIQYYNGEERAKGNILERFSAQQFPDLHSELNLSSLELGDSALYFCASSVVGGSEKLFFGSGTQLSVL.

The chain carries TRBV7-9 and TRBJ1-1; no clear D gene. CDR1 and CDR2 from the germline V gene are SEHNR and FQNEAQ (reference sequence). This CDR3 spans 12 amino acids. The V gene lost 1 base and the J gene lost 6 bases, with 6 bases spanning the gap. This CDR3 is CASSLGASEAFF. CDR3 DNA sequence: TGTGCCAGCAGCTTAGGAGCCTCTGAAGCTTTCTTT.

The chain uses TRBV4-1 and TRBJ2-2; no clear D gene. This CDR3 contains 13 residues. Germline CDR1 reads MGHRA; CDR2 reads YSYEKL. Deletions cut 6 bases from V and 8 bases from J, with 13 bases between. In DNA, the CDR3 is TGCGCCAGCAGACCGGCTGGAGCTGGGGAGCTGTTTTTT. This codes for CASRPAGAGELFF.